This T cell receptor (beta chain) was obtained from a study of early T cells in non-severe SARS-CoV-2 infection. V dropped 1 base and J dropped 7; count of bases not matched to a gene: 7. The CDR3 is made up of 15 amino acids. Germline V lookup: CDR1 SGHRS, CDR2 YFSETQ. This clonotype rates as medium-sized. TCRdb re-derived calls from the 5' RACE reads in MiXCR, one entry per CDR3 protein. The repertoire holds just over 9,000 distinct CDR3 sequences, with 4% to 5.5% as singletons. The clonotype comes from an adult who was a healthcare worker with PCR-confirmed SARS-CoV-2 infection or an uninfected control (not recorded which). V usage is TRBV5-1 and J usage is TRBJ2-5, with TRBD2 matching 10 bases. Material for sequencing was whole blood. CDR3 DNA sequence: TGCGCCAGCAGCTTGCAGTCTAGCGGGAGATCGACCCAGTACTTC. This sequence encodes CASSLQSSGRSTQYF.